Listed here are 20 T cell receptor beta chains from one sample, sequenced in a study of molecular identifiers for immune sequencing clone quantification. TCRdb passed the PCR reads through MiXCR, listing each CDR3 protein once. The table includes about 330,000 distinct CDR3 sequences, about 23% detected once. Sequencing was carried out using naive CD8+ T cells from blood, with Jurkat cell RNA spiked in. Subset: FACS-sorted CD8+CD4-CCR7+CD45RA+ naive T cells. These receptors were taken from a human donor in good health. Some libraries in this study had Jurkat cell RNA spiked in.

This clonotype came up a few times. The rearrangement uses TRBV6-5 and TRBJ2-7; no definite D call. CDR1 and CDR2 from the germline V gene are MNHEY and SVGAGI. This CDR3 is built from 16 residues. V lost 2 bases and J 0 bases, leaving 14 bases between the germline ends. CDR3 coding DNA: TGTGCCAGCAGTTACGGGCTGCGGACGAGCTCCTACGAGCAGTACTTC. Translating gives CASSYGLRTSSYEQYF.

In this sample, this clonotype turned up many times. The genes are TRBV5-4 and TRBJ2-7; TRBD2 aligns across 7 bases. The ends lost 4 bases at V and 4 bases at J; junction bases unmatched: 5. The CDR3 is made up of 13 amino acids. Germline CDR1 is SGHNT and CDR2 is YYREEE (reference sequence). Written as DNA, the CDR3 is TGTGCCAGCAGCATAAGGGGAGGGTACGAGCAGTACTTC. Protein: CASSIRGGYEQYF.

This clonotype was counted once. This could be a read error, since a much larger clone is one nucleotide away. The rearrangement links TRBV29-1 to TRBJ2-2; D uncertain. This CDR3 has 14 residues. In germline, CDR1 is SQVTM, CDR2 ANQGSEA. For the CDR3, the DNA is TGCAGAGTCCCCCTAGGTCTCGGGACCGGGGAGCTGTTTTTT. Encoded protein: CRVPLGLGTGELFF.

Concerning this clonotype itself: A much larger clonotype is one base distant, so this may be a read error. The CDR3 does not close with the conserved phenylalanine or tryptophan, likely indicating a read error. This chain joins TRBV5-6 and TRBJ2-3, with 9 nucleotides matching TRBD1. This CDR3 comprises 17 residues. The ends lost 0 bases at V and 2 bases at J; junction bases unmatched: 7. Germline CDR1 reads SGHDT; CDR2 reads YYEEEE. CDR3 in amino acids: CASSLVPTGGFTDTQYS. DNA of the CDR3: TGTGCCAGCAGCTTGGTTCCGACAGGGGGTTTCACAGATACGCAGTATTCT.

This clonotype was counted many times. The chain recombines TRBV7-2 with TRBJ2-1; 9 bases map to TRBD2. The germline V gene encodes CDR1 SGHTA and CDR2 FQGNSA. The CDR3 has 17 residues. The V and J ends lost 1 base and 0 bases, in that order; junction bases with no gene match: 4. CDR3 sequence: CASSLVAGGSSYNEQFF. In DNA, the CDR3 is TGTGCCAGCAGCTTAGTTGCGGGAGGGAGCTCCTACAATGAGCAGTTCTTC. The full variable domain, its missing parts supplied by reference TRBV7-2 and TRBJ2-1, is GAGVSQSPSNKVTEKGKDVELRCDPISGHTALYWYRQSLGQGLEFLIYFQGNSAPDKSGLPSDRFSAERTGGSVSTLTIQRTQQEDSAVYLCASSLVAGGSSYNEQFFGPGTRLTVL.

The table lists this clonotype with a few counts. This rearrangement joins TRBV19 to TRBJ1-1; maybe TRBD1 (5 bases). CDR1 and CDR2 (germline): LNHDA, SQIVND (reference sequence). The CDR3 sequence is 15 residues long. The V end was cut by 0 bases, the J end by 7 bases, with 15 bases between. CDR3 sequence: CASSIDSWTPSEAFF. For the CDR3, the DNA is TGTGCCAGTAGTATAGATTCTTGGACACCCAGTGAAGCTTTCTTT.

In its sample, this clonotype was seen a few times. V usage is TRBV5-6 and J usage is TRBJ1-1, with D unclear. This CDR3 region has 16 residues. Germline values: CDR1 SGHDT, CDR2 YYEEEE. V gave up 1 base and J gave up 0 bases, with 13 bases separating them. In nucleotides, the CDR3 is TGTGCCAGCAGCTTGTCCGGCGCCAGCCTGAACACTGAAGCTTTCTTT. Protein sequence: CASSLSGASLNTEAFF.

Many counts were recorded for this clonotype. The chain has TRBV15 and TRBJ1-6; weak D call: TRBD1 (6 bases). V gave up 1 base and J gave up 10 bases, with 14 bases separating them. CDR3 length: 15 amino acids. Germline V gene lookup returns CDR1 LNHNV and CDR2 YYDKDF (reference sequence). The CDR3, as DNA: TGTGCCACCAGCAGAGTCGGTGGGGGGCAATCACCCCTCCACTTT. This gives the protein CATSRVGGGQSPLHF.

This clonotype was counted ten times or more. CDR3 DNA: TGTGCCAGCAGCTCGCGGGAGACCCAGTACTTC. This sequence encodes CASSSRETQYF. The chain has TRBV11-2 and TRBJ2-5; unclear D gene. Deletions cut 4 bases from V and 5 bases from J, with 5 bases between. The CDR3 loop spans 11 amino acids. In germline, CDR1 is SGHAT, CDR2 FQNNGV.

This clonotype was counted a few times. The V and J genes are TRBV29-1 and TRBJ2-1; D perhaps matches TRBD1 (6 bases). The V and J ends lost 3 bases and 5 bases respectively, with 14 bases between them. The CDR3 is made up of 14 amino acids. Germline assignment: CDR1 SQVTM and CDR2 ANQGSEA. CDR3 nucleotides: TGCAGCGTTGAGGGGGCAGGGTGGGACAATGAGCAGTTCTTC. Amino acid sequence: CSVEGAGWDNEQFF.

At least ten counts were recorded for this clonotype. The CDR3 loop reads CASSPRVNTEAFF. The CDR3 region has the DNA TGTGCCAGCAGTCCGAGGGTTAACACTGAAGCTTTCTTT. The chain carries TRBV28 and TRBJ1-1; D is ambiguous. The CDR3 has 13 residues. Germline-derived CDR1 and CDR2 are MDHEN and SYDVKM. The germline V and J ends were trimmed by 5 bases and 2 bases, with 9 bases remaining between them.

This clonotype was found once. Just one base apart from a much larger clone, this may be a read error. This sequence joins TRBV24-1 and TRBJ2-3, with a tentative D call TRBD2 (6 bases). The CDR3 spans 14 residues. Germline CDR1 reads KGHDR; CDR2 reads SFDVKD. The CDR3 sequence is CASSDNGTPRPQYF. The DNA of the CDR3 is TGTGCCTCCAGTGATAATGGGACTCCTAGGCCGCAGTATTTT.

This clonotype was picked up many times. The rearrangement joins TRBV28 to TRBJ2-3; 12 bases map to TRBD2. J was trimmed by 2 bases and V by 6 bases; bases with no gene match: 6. The CDR3 totals 16 residues. The V gene's germline CDR1 is MDHEN and CDR2 SYDVKM. CDR3 bases: TGTGCCAGCAGCCGGACTAGCGGGACGTACACAGATACGCAGTATTTT. Protein sequence: CASSRTSGTYTDTQYF.

There are a few counts of this clonotype. The chain employs TRBV20-1 and TRBJ2-3; 8 bases match TRBD2. Germline-derived CDR1 and CDR2 are DFQATT and SNEGSKA (reference sequence). After removal of 3 bases from V and 5 bases from J, the junction contained 10 bases not matched to a gene. This CDR3 contains 15 residues. CDR3 bases: TGCAGTGCTAGTGAGAGCGGGAGATATGGAGATACGCAGTATTTT. The encoded protein is CSASESGRYGDTQYF.

This clonotype was picked up many times. The V and J genes are TRBV7-2 and TRBJ2-3, with D possibly being TRBD2 (7 bases). This CDR3 is 16 amino acids long. Trimming stripped 4 bases from V and 3 bases from J, with 17 bases between. The germline CDR1 and CDR2 sequences are SGHTA and FQGNSA. The CDR3 protein is CASSSLAGAGTDTQYF. The CDR3 bases are TGTGCCAGCAGCTCTCTGGCGGGGGCTGGGACAGATACGCAGTATTTT.

This clonotype was seen many times. The chain has TRBV29-1 and TRBJ2-3; D might be TRBD1 (5 bases). This CDR3 comprises 15 residues. The V end lost 3 bases, the J end lost 3 bases, and 16 bases lay between the germline ends. Germline CDR1 SQVTM, CDR2 ANQGSEA. Here the CDR3 DNA reads TGCAGCGTTGAGCTGGGGCAGTCACGAACAGATACGCAGTATTTT. Protein product: CSVELGQSRTDTQYF.

This clonotype was found many times. The chain recombines TRBV6-5 with TRBJ2-3; the D call may be TRBD1 or TRBD2 (6 bases each). The ends were cut back, 7 bases at V and 7 bases at J, with 21 bases in the middle. The germline V gene has CDR1 MNHEY and CDR2 SVGAGI. CDR3 length: 15 residues. The CDR3 coding sequence is TGTGCCAGCAACCCCGGGGGCAGGCTGGTTTATACGCAGTATTTT. This translates into CASNPGGRLVYTQYF.

The chain joins TRBV4-1 to TRBJ1-1, with a possible D match to TRBD1 (5 bases). Looked up from germline, CDR1 is MGHRA and CDR2 is YSYEKL. This CDR3 comprises 16 residues. V shed 3 bases and J shed 2 bases, with 16 bases lying between them. The CDR3 reads CASSQKKTAINTEAFF. CDR3 coding DNA: TGCGCCAGCAGCCAGAAAAAGACAGCGATAAACACTGAAGCTTTCTTT.

The chain combines TRBV6-2 or TRBV6-3 with TRBJ1-2, with a possible D match to TRBD1 (6 bases). Germline V gene sequence: CDR1 MNHEY, CDR2 SVGEGT. The V gene lost 2 bases and the J gene lost 10 bases, with 14 bases spanning the gap. The CDR3 is 13 residues long. The CDR3 region has the DNA TGTGCCAGCAGTTACGACAGGATCGAAGCCTACACCTTC. Its protein product is CASSYDRIEAYTF.

This clonotype was observed at least ten times. The gene calls are TRBV5-1 and TRBJ2-3; 7 bases agree with TRBD2. J lost 4 bases, V lost 4 bases, and 12 bases had no gene match. This CDR3 has 16 residues. CDR1 is SGHRS and CDR2 is YFSETQ in the germline V gene. The CDR3 region is CASSLLGGSGPDTQYF. CDR3 sequence (DNA): TGCGCCAGCAGCCTCCTCGGGGGGTCTGGCCCAGATACGCAGTATTTT.